These 5 T cell receptor beta chains originate from one sample sequenced in a study of cytomegalovirus exposure and HLA in healthy donors. PCR was performed using 60 Vbeta and 13 Jbeta primers. Assay: immunoSEQ multiplex PCR; the TCRdb copy retains only in-frame clones and omits some. The repertoire holds 200,000 or so clones, with around 80% as singletons. The sequencing input was PBMCs. Receptors originate from a girl aged 2-10 years in good health and CMV-seronegative.

This clone was detected once. The V and J genes are TRBV4-1 and TRBJ2-7, with D possibly matching TRBD1 (6 bases). The V gene's germline CDR1 is MGHRA and CDR2 YSYEKL. The CDR3 is 15 residues long. The ends were cut back, 2 bases at V and 2 bases at J, with 13 bases in the middle. The CDR3 DNA follows: TGCGCCAGCAGCCAAATAACAGGGACAACCTACGAGCAGTACTTC. Translation: CASSQITGTTYEQYF.

The chain carries TRBV10-3 and TRBJ1-1, with 8 bases aligning to TRBD1. This CDR3 region has 18 residues. With V trimmed by 3 bases and J by 1 base, 13 bases remained unmatched. Germline V gene sequence: CDR1 ENHRY, CDR2 SYGVKD. In DNA, the CDR3 is TGTGCCATCAGTGACCCGTTGGCCGAAGGGACAGGGAACACTGAAGCTTTCTTT. Its translation: CAISDPLAEGTGNTEAFF.

The J gene is TRBJ2-5, the V gene TRBV15, with D uncertain. V was cut by 1 base and J by 2 bases, with 8 bases left in between. Looked up from germline, CDR1 is LNHNV and CDR2 is YYDKDF (reference sequence). The CDR3 has 14 residues. The CDR3 sequence: CATSRGRLQETQYF. The CDR3 nucleotides are TGTGCCACCAGCAGAGGGCGGCTTCAAGAGACCCAGTACTTC.

CDR3 region: CASSLGTGLLGTEAFF. The CDR3 nucleotides are TGTGCCAGCAGCCTAGGGACAGGGCTTTTGGGTACTGAAGCTTTCTTT. The V and J genes are TRBV7-9 and TRBJ1-1; 9 nucleotides line up with TRBD1. Trimming cost V 5 bases and J 5 bases; bases outside gene matches: 12. There are 16 residues in the CDR3. CDR1 is SEHNR and CDR2 is FQNEAQ in the germline V gene (reference sequence).

This clone came up once. A read error may produce the germline difference seen at one junction end. The chain employs TRBV5-4 and TRBJ2-7; 8 bases are shared with TRBD2. CDR1 and CDR2 from the germline V gene are SGHNT and YYREEE (reference sequence). The CDR3 has 16 residues. The CDR3 spells CASSLFGGVGSSEQYF. The CDR3 DNA reads TGTGCCAGCAGCTTGTTCGGGGGGGTCGGGTCCTCCGAGCAGTACTTC.